Listed below are T cell receptor beta chains from one sample, sequenced in a study of beta chain features in type 1 diabetes. Profiled with immunoSEQ multiplex PCR; TCRdb holds only in-frame clones, not every one. The sample has 140,000 to 150,000 clones, about 44% seen once. The sequencing sample was made of Tregs from blood. The receptors stem from a man between 18 and 35 years old in good health. CDR3s include the opening cysteine and the closing phenylalanine or tryptophan. A D gene is named only where the DNA matches it firmly. The listing skips clone size in some rows; elsewhere it reads once, few, many or a size class.

V	size	D	J	DNA	CDR3
TRBV7-2	NA	NA	TRBJ1-2	TGTGCCAGCACCTTGCGGGTGGGTGGCTACACCTTC	CASTLRVGGYTF
TRBV5-6	NA	NA	TRBJ1-5	TGTGCCAGCAGCTTTGGGGTCGGGGGGCAGCCCCAGCATTTT	CASSFGVGGQPQHF
TRBV7-2	NA	NA	TRBJ2-7	TGTGCCAGCAGCTCCCCACCGACAGGCCCCTACGAGCAGTACTTC	CASSSPPTGPYEQYF
TRBV19	NA	NA	TRBJ2-7	TGTGCCAGTAGTATCTACAGGGATGTCGGCGAGCAGTACTTC	CASSIYRDVGEQYF
TRBV23-1	NA	NA	TRBJ2-7	TGCGCCAGCCGCACAGGTGCCCGGTCAAATGTACTCCCCTACGAGCAGTACTTC	CASRTGARSNVLPYEQYF
TRBV7-2	NA	TRBD2	TRBJ2-7	TGTGCCAGCAGCTTGAGCGGGGTCGGATACGAGCAGTACTTC	CASSLSGVGYEQYF
TRBV20-1	NA	NA	TRBJ1-1	TGCAGTGCTATGGGGGGGACTGAAGCTTTCTTT	CSAMGGTEAFF
TRBV7-9	NA	NA	TRBJ1-6	TGTGCCAGCAGCTTAGTTGGAGGGCGTTCACCCCTCCACTTT	CASSLVGGRSPLHF
TRBV5-1	NA	NA	TRBJ2-2	TGCGCCAGCAGCTTGACCCAGACCGGGGAGCTGTTTTTT	CASSLTQTGELFF
TRBV19	NA	TRBD1	TRBJ2-5	TGTGCCAGTAGTACAGGACAGGGGCGTGGAGAGACCCAGTACTTC	CASSTGQGRGETQYF
TRBV30	NA	NA	TRBJ1-2	TGTGCCTGGAGGGTACGCCGACAATCAAACTATGGCTACACCTTC	CAWRVRRQSNYGYTF
TRBV7-2	once	NA	TRBJ1-2	TGTGCCAGCAGCTTGGGGGGGGATGGCGGCTACACCTTC	CASSLGGDGGYTF
TRBV7-2	NA	TRBD2	TRBJ2-3	TGTGCCAGCAGCCCGGGGAGGGACTCAGATACGCAGTATTTT	CASSPGRDSDTQYF
TRBV11-2	NA	TRBD2	TRBJ2-1	TGTGCCAGCAGCTCCGGGGGGGGTGAGCAGTTCTTC	CASSSGGGEQFF
TRBV28	NA	NA	TRBJ2-3	TGTGCCAGCGGTAGGGACTCAGATACGCAGTATTTT	CASGRDSDTQYF
TRBV30	NA	NA	TRBJ2-5	TGTGCCTGCAAGAGATACGAGACCCAGTACTTC	CACKRYETQYF
TRBV7-2	few	NA	TRBJ2-1	TGTGCCAGCAGCTTAGTTAGAAGCAATGAGCAGTTCTTC	CASSLVRSNEQFF
TRBV7-2	few	NA	TRBJ1-1	TGTGCCAGCAGCGAGGCCCTTTTGGATTTGCCGACTGAAGCTTTCTTT	CASSEALLDLPTEAFF
TRBV7-9	NA	NA	TRBJ1-1	TGTGCCAGCAGCTTAGATAGCGGCACTGAAGCTTTCTTT	CASSLDSGTEAFF
TRBV11-2	NA	TRBD1	TRBJ1-6	TGTGCCAGCAGCTTACCGAGACATACAGGGGAACATTCACCCCTCCACTTT	CASSLPRHTGEHSPLHF
TRBV18	few	NA	TRBJ2-2	TGTGCCAGCTCACCACGGACAGCGTACACCGGGGAGCTGTTTTTT	CASSPRTAYTGELFF
TRBV27	NA	NA	TRBJ1-1	TGTGCCAGCAGTTCCCCCCAGCTACCGGGCACTGAAGCTTTCTTT	CASSSPQLPGTEAFF
TRBV7-3	NA	NA	TRBJ2-6	TGTGCCAGCAGCCCATTTAGGGAGTCTGGGGCCAACGTCCTGACTTTC	CASSPFRESGANVLTF
TRBV19	NA	NA	TRBJ2-7	TGTGCCAGTAGTATTGGTACTAGTGGGTCCTACGAGCAGTACTTC	CASSIGTSGSYEQYF
TRBV7-9	few	TRBD1	TRBJ1-4	TGTGCCAGCAGCTCGACAGGGGGTAATGAAAAACTGTTTTTT	CASSSTGGNEKLFF
TRBV14	NA	NA	TRBJ2-7	TGTGCCAGCAGCCAAACCTGGGCACCAGTTAGCTCCTACGAGCAGTACTTC	CASSQTWAPVSSYEQYF
TRBV19	NA	NA	TRBJ2-7	TGTGCCAGTAGTCCAATGGGGGCTATCCGCGAGCAGTACTTC	CASSPMGAIREQYF
TRBV5-1	NA	TRBD1	TRBJ2-3	TGCGCCAGCAGCTTTATGCCAGGGGGCTCCTCCTTCACAGATACGCAGTATTTT	CASSFMPGGSSFTDTQYF
TRBV13	NA	TRBD1	TRBJ2-7	TGTGCCAGCAGCGGGAGGGGACAGGGGAATTACGAGCAGTACTTC	CASSGRGQGNYEQYF
TRBV10-3	NA	NA	TRBJ2-7	TGTGCCATCAGCCCGTGGCAGGGGCCGCCCTACGAGCAGTACTTC	CAISPWQGPPYEQYF
TRBV5-8	NA	TRBD1	TRBJ1-5	TGTGCCAGCAGCAGCGGACAGGGTCATCAGCCCCAGCATTTT	CASSSGQGHQPQHF
TRBV5-1	NA	NA	TRBJ2-2	TGCGCCAGCAGCTTGGCGGTCGGGGAGCTGTTTTTT	CASSLAVGELFF
TRBV7-9	NA	TRBD1	TRBJ2-7	TGTGCCAGCAGCTTATCCCGAGGACAGGCAACCTACGAGCAGTACTTC	CASSLSRGQATYEQYF
TRBV5-1	few	NA	TRBJ2-7	TGCGCCAGCAGCTTTCGGGACACTTCCTACGAGCAGTACTTC	CASSFRDTSYEQYF
TRBV29-1	NA	TRBD1	TRBJ2-7	TGCAGCGTTGAGGACAGGGGTTACGAGCAGTACTTC	CSVEDRGYEQYF
TRBV7-9	few	NA	TRBJ1-1	TGTGCCAGCAGCTTGAGGCAGGGTTTAGGGAACACTGAAGCTTTCTTT	CASSLRQGLGNTEAFF
TRBV28	NA	NA	TRBJ1-5	TGTGCCAGCAGCCCGACTCGGGGTTTTCATAGTCAGCCCCAGCATTTT	CASSPTRGFHSQPQHF
TRBV10-3	NA	TRBD2	TRBJ2-1	TGTGCCATCAGTGGCTCTAGCGGGGTCTACAATGAGCAGTTCTTC	CAISGSSGVYNEQFF
TRBV7-2	few	TRBD1	TRBJ1-5	TGTGCCAGCAGCGGAGACAGGGTGCAGCCCCAGCATTTT	CASSGDRVQPQHF
TRBV4-2	NA	NA	TRBJ2-2	TGTGCCAGCAGCCCCCTGACCGGGGAGCTGTTTTTT	CASSPLTGELFF
TRBV4-2	NA	TRBD2	TRBJ2-7	TGTGCCAGCAGCCAAGAGGGTCTAGCGGGAGTTGTCGAGCAGTACTTC	CASSQEGLAGVVEQYF
TRBV5-4	NA	TRBD2	TRBJ2-3	TGTGCCAGCAGCCGGCCGGGAGGGGCGGTGGATCGCACAGATACGCAGTATTTT	CASSRPGGAVDRTDTQYF
TRBV28	NA	NA	TRBJ2-7	TGTGCCAGCAGACAGGACTCCTACGAGCAGTACTTC	CASRQDSYEQYF
TRBV28	NA	NA	TRBJ1-2	TGTGCCAGCAGTTTGCCAGGGGCCCCCCTCTATGGCTACACCTTC	CASSLPGAPLYGYTF
TRBV19	NA	NA	TRBJ1-2	TGTGCCAGTACCGATCAGGGACTGTATGGCTACACCTTC	CASTDQGLYGYTF
TRBV7-2	NA	NA	TRBJ2-7	TGTGCCAGCAGCCCCCGAGTTTTCCACGAGCAGTACTTC	CASSPRVFHEQYF
TRBV25-1	NA	TRBD2	TRBJ2-3	TGTGCCAGCAGTCGGACCCTAGGCGGGGGGGCCTTGGCAGATACGCAGTATTTT	CASSRTLGGGALADTQYF
TRBV30	NA	TRBD2	TRBJ2-3	TGTGCCGGCTCTAGCGGGAGAGCAGATACGCAGTATTTT	CAGSSGRADTQYF
TRBV6-5	NA	TRBD2	TRBJ2-1	TGTGCCAGCAGTACCTTAGCGGGGGGGAAAGTTCAGTTCTTC	CASSTLAGGKVQFF
TRBV28	few	TRBD1	TRBJ1-5	TGTGCCAGCTATTCCTCCGGGACAGGGGACAATCAGCCCCAGCATTTT	CASYSSGTGDNQPQHF
TRBV28	once	NA	TRBJ2-7	TGTGCCAGCTACACCCTCAACTCCTACGAGCAGTACTTC	CASYTLNSYEQYF
TRBV2	few	NA	TRBJ1-5	TGTGCCAGCAGGATTGCCCCGCGGCAGCCCCAGCATTTT	CASRIAPRQPQHF